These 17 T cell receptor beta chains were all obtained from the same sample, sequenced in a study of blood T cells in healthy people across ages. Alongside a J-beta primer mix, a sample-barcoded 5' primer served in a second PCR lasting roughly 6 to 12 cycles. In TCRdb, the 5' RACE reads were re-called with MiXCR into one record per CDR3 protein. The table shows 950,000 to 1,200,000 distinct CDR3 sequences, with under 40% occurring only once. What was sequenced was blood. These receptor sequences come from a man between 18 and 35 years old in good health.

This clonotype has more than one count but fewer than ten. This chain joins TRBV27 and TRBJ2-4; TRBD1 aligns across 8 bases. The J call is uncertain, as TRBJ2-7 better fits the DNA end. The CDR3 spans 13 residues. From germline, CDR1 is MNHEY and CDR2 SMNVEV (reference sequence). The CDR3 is CASSIRGLNEQYF. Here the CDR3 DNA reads TGTGCCAGCAGCATCAGGGGGCTCAACGAGCAGTACTTC.

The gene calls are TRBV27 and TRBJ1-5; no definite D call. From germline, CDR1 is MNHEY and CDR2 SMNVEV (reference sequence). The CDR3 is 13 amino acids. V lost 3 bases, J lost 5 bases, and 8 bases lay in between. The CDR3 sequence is CASSFSGHQPQHF. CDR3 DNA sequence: TGTGCCAGCAGTTTCTCCGGGCATCAGCCCCAGCATTTT.

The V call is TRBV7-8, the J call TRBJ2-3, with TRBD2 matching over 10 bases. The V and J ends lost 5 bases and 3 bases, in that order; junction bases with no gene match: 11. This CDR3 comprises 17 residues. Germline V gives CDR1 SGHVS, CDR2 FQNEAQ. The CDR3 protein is CASSPRGLASSTDTQYF. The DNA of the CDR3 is TGTGCCAGCAGCCCCAGGGGACTAGCGTCTTCAACAGATACGCAGTATTTT.

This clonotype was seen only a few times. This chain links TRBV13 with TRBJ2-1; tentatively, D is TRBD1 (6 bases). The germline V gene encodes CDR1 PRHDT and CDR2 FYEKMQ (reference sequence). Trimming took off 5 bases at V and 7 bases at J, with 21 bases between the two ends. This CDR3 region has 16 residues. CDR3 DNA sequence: TGTGCCAGCAGCCCTTCAGACAGGAGCTCAAATAATGAGCAGTTCTTC. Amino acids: CASSPSDRSSNNEQFF.

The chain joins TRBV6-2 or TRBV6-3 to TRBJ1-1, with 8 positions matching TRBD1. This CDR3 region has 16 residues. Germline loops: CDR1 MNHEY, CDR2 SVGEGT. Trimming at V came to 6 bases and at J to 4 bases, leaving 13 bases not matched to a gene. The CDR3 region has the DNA TGTGCCAGCAGACAACCCCGGACAGGGAAGGGCACTGAAGCTTTCTTT. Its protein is CASRQPRTGKGTEAFF.

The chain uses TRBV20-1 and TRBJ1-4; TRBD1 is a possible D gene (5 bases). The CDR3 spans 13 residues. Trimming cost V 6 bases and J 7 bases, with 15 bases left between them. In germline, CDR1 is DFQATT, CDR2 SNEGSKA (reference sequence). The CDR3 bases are TGCAGTGCCCCACTCCTCGGGGGTGAAAAACTGTTTTTT. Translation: CSAPLLGGEKLFF.

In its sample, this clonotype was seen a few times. The CDR3 sequence: CASGSPIGYTF. CDR3 bases: TGTGCCAGCGGGTCTCCAATCGGCTACACCTTC. This rearrangement joins TRBV9 to TRBJ1-2, with D hard to call. Trimming took 7 bases from V and 8 from J, leaving 12 bases between them. Germline loops: CDR1 SGDLS, CDR2 YYNGEE. The CDR3 consists of 11 residues.

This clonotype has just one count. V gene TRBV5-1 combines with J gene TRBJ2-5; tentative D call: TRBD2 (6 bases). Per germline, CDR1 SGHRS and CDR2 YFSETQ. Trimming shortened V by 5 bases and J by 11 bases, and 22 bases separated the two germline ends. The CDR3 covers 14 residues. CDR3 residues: CASSIGRRAHEQYF. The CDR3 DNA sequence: TGCGCCAGCAGTATTGGGAGGAGGGCTCATGAGCAGTACTTC.

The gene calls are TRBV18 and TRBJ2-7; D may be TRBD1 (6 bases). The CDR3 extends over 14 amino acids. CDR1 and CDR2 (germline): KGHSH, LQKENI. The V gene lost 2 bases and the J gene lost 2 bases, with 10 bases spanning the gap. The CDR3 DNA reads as TGTGCCAGCTCACCAAGGGACACCACCTACGAGCAGTACTTC. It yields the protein CASSPRDTTYEQYF.

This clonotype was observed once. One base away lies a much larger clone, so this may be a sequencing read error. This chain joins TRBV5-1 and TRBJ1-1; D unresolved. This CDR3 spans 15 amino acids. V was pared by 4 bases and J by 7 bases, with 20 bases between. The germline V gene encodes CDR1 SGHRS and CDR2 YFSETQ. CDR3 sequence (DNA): TGCGCCAGCAGCCACCGGACGGGATCCCTCAGTGAAGCTTTCTTT. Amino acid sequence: CASSHRTGSLSEAFF.

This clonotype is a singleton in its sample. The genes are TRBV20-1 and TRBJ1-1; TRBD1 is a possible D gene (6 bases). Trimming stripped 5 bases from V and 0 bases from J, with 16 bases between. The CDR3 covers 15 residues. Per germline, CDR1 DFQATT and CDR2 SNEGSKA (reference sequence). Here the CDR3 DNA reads TGCAGTGCTCGACAGGCCCAGTATTTGAACACTGAAGCTTTCTTT. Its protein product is CSARQAQYLNTEAFF.

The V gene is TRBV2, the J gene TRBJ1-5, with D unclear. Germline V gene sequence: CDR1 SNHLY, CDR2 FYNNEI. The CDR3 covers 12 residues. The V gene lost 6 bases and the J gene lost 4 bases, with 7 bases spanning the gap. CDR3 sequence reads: CASSPENQPQHF. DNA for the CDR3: TGTGCCAGCAGCCCAGAGAATCAGCCCCAGCATTTT.

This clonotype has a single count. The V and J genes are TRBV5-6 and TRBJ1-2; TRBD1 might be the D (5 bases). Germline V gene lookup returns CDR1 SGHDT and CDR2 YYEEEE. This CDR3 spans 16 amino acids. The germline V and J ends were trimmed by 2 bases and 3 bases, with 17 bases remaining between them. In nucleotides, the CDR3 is TGTGCCAGCAGCTTTTCCTCTGGGTTGGGGGACTATGGCTACACCTTC. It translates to CASSFSSGLGDYGYTF.

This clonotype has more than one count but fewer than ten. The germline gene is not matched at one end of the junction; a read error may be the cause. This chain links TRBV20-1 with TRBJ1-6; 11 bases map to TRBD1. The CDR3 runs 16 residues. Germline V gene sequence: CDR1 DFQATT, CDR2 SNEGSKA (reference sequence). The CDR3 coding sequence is TGCAGTGCTAGAGAGGACAGGGGGCCGTATAATTCACCCCCCCACTTT. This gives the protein CSAREDRGPYNSPPHF.

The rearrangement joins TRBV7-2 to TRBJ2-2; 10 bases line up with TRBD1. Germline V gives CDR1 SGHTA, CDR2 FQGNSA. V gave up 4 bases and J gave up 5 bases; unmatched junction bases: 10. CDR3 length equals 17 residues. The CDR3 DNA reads TGTGCCAGCAGCTATGGCCCGGGACAGGGGAAGACCGGGGAGCTGTTTTTT. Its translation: CASSYGPGQGKTGELFF.

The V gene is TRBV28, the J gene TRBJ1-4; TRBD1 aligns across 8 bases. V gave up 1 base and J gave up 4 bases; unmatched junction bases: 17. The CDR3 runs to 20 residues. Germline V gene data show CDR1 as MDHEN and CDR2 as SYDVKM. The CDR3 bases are TGTGCCAGCAGTTTATCCAGGGCGGGGACAGGAGACCTCCTTAATGAAAAACTGTTTTTT. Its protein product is CASSLSRAGTGDLLNEKLFF. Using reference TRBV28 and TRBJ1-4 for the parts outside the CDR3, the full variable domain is DVKVTQSSRYLVKRTGEKVFLECVQDMDHENMFWYRQDPGLGLRLIYFSYDVKMKEKGDIPEGYSVSREKKERFSLILESASTNQTSMYLCASSLSRAGTGDLLNEKLFFGSGTQLSVL.

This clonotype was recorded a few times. The DNA for the CDR3 is TGTGCCAGCAGCTTAAGTAACGGGGAGACCCAGTACTTC. Its protein is CASSLSNGETQYF. The V call is TRBV7-7, the J call TRBJ2-5; no definite D call. Germline CDR1 and CDR2: SSHAT and FNYEAQ (reference sequence). This CDR3 is built from 13 residues. The germline V and J ends were trimmed by 2 bases and 5 bases, with 9 bases remaining between them.